The rows below give T cell receptor beta chains drawn from one sample of a study of blood T cell repertoires in COVID-19. Clones were read by immunoSEQ multiplex PCR, and TCRdb kept only the in-frame ones, dropping some. The sample includes about 430,000 clones, roughly 90% of them seen just once. The sample comprised PBMCs or T cells enriched from blood (not recorded which). The receptors come from a woman aged 18-30 years who had been exposed to COVID-19. Both conserved end residues are part of each CDR3. The order of the fields is V gene, J gene, D gene, clone size, CDR3 DNA, CDR3 protein. The D gene is left open where the match is weak. Size tells how often a clone was seen (once, few, many) or the class of an expanded clone, and some rows leave it out.

TRBV5-4,TRBJ1-1,TRBD1,.,TGTGCCAGCAGCTCACCGGGACAGGGTAAGGTAAGAAGGAACACTGAAGCTTTCTTT,CASSSPGQGKVRRNTEAFF
TRBV19,TRBJ2-3,.,.,TGTGCCAGTAGTATCCGCGGGGATACACAGATAGGGCAGTATTTT,CASSIRGDTQIGQYF
TRBV28,TRBJ2-7,TRBD1,.,TGTGCCAGCAGTTTAGTGGGGACAGGGATCTACGAGCAGTACTTC,CASSLVGTGIYEQYF
TRBV3-1/TRBV3-2,TRBJ2-4,TRBD2,.,TGTGCCAGCAGCCACTCTATGGGAGGGGTAGCCAAAAACATTCAGTACTTC,CASSHSMGGVAKNIQYF
TRBV18,TRBJ2-3,.,.,TGTGCCAGCCATCGGACAGCTAGCACAGATACGCAGTATTTT,CASHRTASTDTQYF
TRBV7-9,TRBJ1-1,.,.,TGTGCCAGCAGCTCAGGGCAGAACAATGAAGCTTTCTTT,CASSSGQNNEAFF
TRBV28,TRBJ2-1,.,few,TGTGCCAGCAGTCCGGGACAAACTTCCTCCTACAATGAGCAGTTCTTC,CASSPGQTSSYNEQFF
TRBV5-1,TRBJ1-1,TRBD1,.,TGCGCCAGCAGCTTGGTCACAGGGGGCGGGGGACTTGCTTTCTTT,CASSLVTGGGGLAFF
TRBV11-2,TRBJ2-1,TRBD2,.,TGTGCCAGCAGCTTAGCTAGCGGGGGTTCCTACAATGAGCAGTTCTTC,CASSLASGGSYNEQFF
TRBV27,TRBJ1-2,.,.,TGTGCCAGCAGTTTGGCTTCTTACTATGGCTACACCTTC,CASSLASYYGYTF
TRBV2,TRBJ1-3,.,once,TGTGCCAGCAGTGGACGGGGGGGAAGCTCTGGAAACACCATATATTTT,CASSGRGGSSGNTIYF
TRBV7-9,TRBJ1-6,.,.,TGTGCCAGCAGCTTAGGCGGGAATTCACCCCTCCACTTT,CASSLGGNSPLHF
TRBV7-9,TRBJ1-2,TRBD1,.,TGTGCCAGCAGCCCACCAAAGGGACAGAACTATGGCTACACCTTC,CASSPPKGQNYGYTF
TRBV6-4,TRBJ2-6,.,.,TGTGCCAGCAGTGACTCGGAGAACCTCTCTGGGGCCAACGTCCTGACTTTC,CASSDSENLSGANVLTF
TRBV27,TRBJ2-7,TRBD1,once,TGTGCCAGCAGGAGAGTACAGGGGGCCTACGAGCAGTACTTC,CASRRVQGAYEQYF
TRBV19,TRBJ1-2,.,.,TGTGCCAGTAGTATCCCGGGACTGATCTATGGCTACACCTTC,CASSIPGLIYGYTF
TRBV6-5,TRBJ2-4,TRBD1,once,TGTGCCAGCAGTTACTCGAACAGGGGGCTAGACATTCAGTACTTC,CASSYSNRGLDIQYF
TRBV6-5,TRBJ2-7,TRBD1,few,TGTGCCAGCAGGACAGGGGCAAGCTACGAGCAGTACTTC,CASRTGASYEQYF
TRBV25-1,TRBJ1-5,TRBD1,.,TGTGCCAGCAGTACACCCCGCCGGGACAGTAATCAGCCCCAGCATTTT,CASSTPRRDSNQPQHF
TRBV7-2,TRBJ2-4,TRBD2,.,TGTGCCAGCAGCTTAGATGTGACTAGCGGGAGTCGGGCCAAAAACATTCAGTACTTC,CASSLDVTSGSRAKNIQYF
TRBV28,TRBJ2-3,.,.,TGTGCCAGCAGCCTATTTAGCACAGATACGCAGTATTTT,CASSLFSTDTQYF
TRBV13,TRBJ2-2,TRBD2,.,TGTGCCAGCAGTCCAGGACTAGCGGGAGGGCCGGGAACCGGGGAGCTGTTTTTT,CASSPGLAGGPGTGELFF
TRBV6-5,TRBJ1-3,.,.,TGTGCCAGCAGTTACTCGGAGGCCTTATCTGGAAACACCATATATTTT,CASSYSEALSGNTIYF
TRBV27,TRBJ2-1,TRBD1,.,TGTGCCAGCAGTTTCTCAGGTAGAGGGGGCGTTAGGAATGAGCAGTTCTTC,CASSFSGRGGVRNEQFF
TRBV6-6,TRBJ1-2,TRBD1,.,TGTGCCAGCAACCTACTGGACAGGCCCACCAACTATGGCTACACCTTC,CASNLLDRPTNYGYTF
TRBV28,TRBJ2-7,TRBD1,.,TGTGCCAGCAGTCTCGGGCCCGGGACAGCAAACTACGAGCAGTACTTC,CASSLGPGTANYEQYF
TRBV19,TRBJ2-2,TRBD2,few,TGTGCCAGTAGTATAACTAGCGCCGGGGAGCTGTTTTTT,CASSITSAGELFF
TRBV7-8,TRBJ1-5,TRBD1,.,TGTGCCAGCAGCTTAGCCGGGACAGGGCTCTATCAGCCCCAGCATTTT,CASSLAGTGLYQPQHF